The sequence of this TCR beta chain was determined in a study of T cell clusters in autoimmune cytopenias. This clonotype is identified as medium-sized from frequency. Its antigen is currently unknown. The CDR3 covers 13 residues. Germline CDR1 SQVTM, CDR2 ANQGSEA. General observations from the study: Primary autoimmune cytopenia patients seemingly lacked the physiological T cell clusters found in healthy donors. Compared with active autoimmune hepatitis patients, healthy donors showed roughly 2.7-fold more exclusive TRB clusters.

TRB was amplified by touch-down multiplex PCR, primer pools A and B combined. TCRdb re-called the multiplex PCR reads; every CDR3 protein appears as one record, without DNA. This table lists 12,000 or so distinct CDR3 sequences. TRB was amplified from approximately 250 ng of peripheral blood genomic DNA per sample. The chain joins TRBV29-1 to TRBJ2-1; TCRdb names TRBD1, which stays unverified in the absence of DNA. Input material: peripheral blood. This TCR was recovered from a human donor with an autoimmune cytopenia or autoimmune hepatitis (not recorded which). The CDR3 reads CSFAQAHYNEQFF.